Below, 2 T cell receptor beta chains from the same sample are listed, as sequenced in a study of early T cells in non-severe SARS-CoV-2 infection. TCRdb redid the calling of the 5' RACE reads with MiXCR, one entry per CDR3 protein. The data contain more than 80,000 distinct CDR3 sequences, approximately 11% of them singletons. The sequenced material came from whole blood. The receptors stem from an adult who was a healthcare worker with PCR-confirmed SARS-CoV-2 infection or an uninfected control (not recorded which).

The rearrangement links TRBV20-1 to TRBJ2-1; 13 positions match TRBD2. From germline, CDR1 is DFQATT and CDR2 SNEGSKA (reference sequence). Losses at the gene ends were 6 bases for V and 7 bases for J; bases not matched to a gene: 9. This CDR3 is built from 15 residues. The CDR3 sequence: CSAMQLAGGLNEQFF. Here the CDR3 DNA reads TGCAGTGCCATGCAACTAGCGGGAGGGCTAAATGAGCAGTTCTTC.

This clonotype has only a few counts. The chain uses TRBV6-5 and TRBJ1-2, with 10 positions matching TRBD1. The CDR3 is 13 residues long. V lost 7 bases to trimming and J lost 4 bases; unmatched junction nucleotides: 3. Per germline, CDR1 MNHEY and CDR2 SVGAGI. CDR3 residues: CASKRDRGYGYTF. The CDR3 region has the DNA TGTGCCAGCAAAAGGGACAGGGGCTATGGCTACACCTTC.